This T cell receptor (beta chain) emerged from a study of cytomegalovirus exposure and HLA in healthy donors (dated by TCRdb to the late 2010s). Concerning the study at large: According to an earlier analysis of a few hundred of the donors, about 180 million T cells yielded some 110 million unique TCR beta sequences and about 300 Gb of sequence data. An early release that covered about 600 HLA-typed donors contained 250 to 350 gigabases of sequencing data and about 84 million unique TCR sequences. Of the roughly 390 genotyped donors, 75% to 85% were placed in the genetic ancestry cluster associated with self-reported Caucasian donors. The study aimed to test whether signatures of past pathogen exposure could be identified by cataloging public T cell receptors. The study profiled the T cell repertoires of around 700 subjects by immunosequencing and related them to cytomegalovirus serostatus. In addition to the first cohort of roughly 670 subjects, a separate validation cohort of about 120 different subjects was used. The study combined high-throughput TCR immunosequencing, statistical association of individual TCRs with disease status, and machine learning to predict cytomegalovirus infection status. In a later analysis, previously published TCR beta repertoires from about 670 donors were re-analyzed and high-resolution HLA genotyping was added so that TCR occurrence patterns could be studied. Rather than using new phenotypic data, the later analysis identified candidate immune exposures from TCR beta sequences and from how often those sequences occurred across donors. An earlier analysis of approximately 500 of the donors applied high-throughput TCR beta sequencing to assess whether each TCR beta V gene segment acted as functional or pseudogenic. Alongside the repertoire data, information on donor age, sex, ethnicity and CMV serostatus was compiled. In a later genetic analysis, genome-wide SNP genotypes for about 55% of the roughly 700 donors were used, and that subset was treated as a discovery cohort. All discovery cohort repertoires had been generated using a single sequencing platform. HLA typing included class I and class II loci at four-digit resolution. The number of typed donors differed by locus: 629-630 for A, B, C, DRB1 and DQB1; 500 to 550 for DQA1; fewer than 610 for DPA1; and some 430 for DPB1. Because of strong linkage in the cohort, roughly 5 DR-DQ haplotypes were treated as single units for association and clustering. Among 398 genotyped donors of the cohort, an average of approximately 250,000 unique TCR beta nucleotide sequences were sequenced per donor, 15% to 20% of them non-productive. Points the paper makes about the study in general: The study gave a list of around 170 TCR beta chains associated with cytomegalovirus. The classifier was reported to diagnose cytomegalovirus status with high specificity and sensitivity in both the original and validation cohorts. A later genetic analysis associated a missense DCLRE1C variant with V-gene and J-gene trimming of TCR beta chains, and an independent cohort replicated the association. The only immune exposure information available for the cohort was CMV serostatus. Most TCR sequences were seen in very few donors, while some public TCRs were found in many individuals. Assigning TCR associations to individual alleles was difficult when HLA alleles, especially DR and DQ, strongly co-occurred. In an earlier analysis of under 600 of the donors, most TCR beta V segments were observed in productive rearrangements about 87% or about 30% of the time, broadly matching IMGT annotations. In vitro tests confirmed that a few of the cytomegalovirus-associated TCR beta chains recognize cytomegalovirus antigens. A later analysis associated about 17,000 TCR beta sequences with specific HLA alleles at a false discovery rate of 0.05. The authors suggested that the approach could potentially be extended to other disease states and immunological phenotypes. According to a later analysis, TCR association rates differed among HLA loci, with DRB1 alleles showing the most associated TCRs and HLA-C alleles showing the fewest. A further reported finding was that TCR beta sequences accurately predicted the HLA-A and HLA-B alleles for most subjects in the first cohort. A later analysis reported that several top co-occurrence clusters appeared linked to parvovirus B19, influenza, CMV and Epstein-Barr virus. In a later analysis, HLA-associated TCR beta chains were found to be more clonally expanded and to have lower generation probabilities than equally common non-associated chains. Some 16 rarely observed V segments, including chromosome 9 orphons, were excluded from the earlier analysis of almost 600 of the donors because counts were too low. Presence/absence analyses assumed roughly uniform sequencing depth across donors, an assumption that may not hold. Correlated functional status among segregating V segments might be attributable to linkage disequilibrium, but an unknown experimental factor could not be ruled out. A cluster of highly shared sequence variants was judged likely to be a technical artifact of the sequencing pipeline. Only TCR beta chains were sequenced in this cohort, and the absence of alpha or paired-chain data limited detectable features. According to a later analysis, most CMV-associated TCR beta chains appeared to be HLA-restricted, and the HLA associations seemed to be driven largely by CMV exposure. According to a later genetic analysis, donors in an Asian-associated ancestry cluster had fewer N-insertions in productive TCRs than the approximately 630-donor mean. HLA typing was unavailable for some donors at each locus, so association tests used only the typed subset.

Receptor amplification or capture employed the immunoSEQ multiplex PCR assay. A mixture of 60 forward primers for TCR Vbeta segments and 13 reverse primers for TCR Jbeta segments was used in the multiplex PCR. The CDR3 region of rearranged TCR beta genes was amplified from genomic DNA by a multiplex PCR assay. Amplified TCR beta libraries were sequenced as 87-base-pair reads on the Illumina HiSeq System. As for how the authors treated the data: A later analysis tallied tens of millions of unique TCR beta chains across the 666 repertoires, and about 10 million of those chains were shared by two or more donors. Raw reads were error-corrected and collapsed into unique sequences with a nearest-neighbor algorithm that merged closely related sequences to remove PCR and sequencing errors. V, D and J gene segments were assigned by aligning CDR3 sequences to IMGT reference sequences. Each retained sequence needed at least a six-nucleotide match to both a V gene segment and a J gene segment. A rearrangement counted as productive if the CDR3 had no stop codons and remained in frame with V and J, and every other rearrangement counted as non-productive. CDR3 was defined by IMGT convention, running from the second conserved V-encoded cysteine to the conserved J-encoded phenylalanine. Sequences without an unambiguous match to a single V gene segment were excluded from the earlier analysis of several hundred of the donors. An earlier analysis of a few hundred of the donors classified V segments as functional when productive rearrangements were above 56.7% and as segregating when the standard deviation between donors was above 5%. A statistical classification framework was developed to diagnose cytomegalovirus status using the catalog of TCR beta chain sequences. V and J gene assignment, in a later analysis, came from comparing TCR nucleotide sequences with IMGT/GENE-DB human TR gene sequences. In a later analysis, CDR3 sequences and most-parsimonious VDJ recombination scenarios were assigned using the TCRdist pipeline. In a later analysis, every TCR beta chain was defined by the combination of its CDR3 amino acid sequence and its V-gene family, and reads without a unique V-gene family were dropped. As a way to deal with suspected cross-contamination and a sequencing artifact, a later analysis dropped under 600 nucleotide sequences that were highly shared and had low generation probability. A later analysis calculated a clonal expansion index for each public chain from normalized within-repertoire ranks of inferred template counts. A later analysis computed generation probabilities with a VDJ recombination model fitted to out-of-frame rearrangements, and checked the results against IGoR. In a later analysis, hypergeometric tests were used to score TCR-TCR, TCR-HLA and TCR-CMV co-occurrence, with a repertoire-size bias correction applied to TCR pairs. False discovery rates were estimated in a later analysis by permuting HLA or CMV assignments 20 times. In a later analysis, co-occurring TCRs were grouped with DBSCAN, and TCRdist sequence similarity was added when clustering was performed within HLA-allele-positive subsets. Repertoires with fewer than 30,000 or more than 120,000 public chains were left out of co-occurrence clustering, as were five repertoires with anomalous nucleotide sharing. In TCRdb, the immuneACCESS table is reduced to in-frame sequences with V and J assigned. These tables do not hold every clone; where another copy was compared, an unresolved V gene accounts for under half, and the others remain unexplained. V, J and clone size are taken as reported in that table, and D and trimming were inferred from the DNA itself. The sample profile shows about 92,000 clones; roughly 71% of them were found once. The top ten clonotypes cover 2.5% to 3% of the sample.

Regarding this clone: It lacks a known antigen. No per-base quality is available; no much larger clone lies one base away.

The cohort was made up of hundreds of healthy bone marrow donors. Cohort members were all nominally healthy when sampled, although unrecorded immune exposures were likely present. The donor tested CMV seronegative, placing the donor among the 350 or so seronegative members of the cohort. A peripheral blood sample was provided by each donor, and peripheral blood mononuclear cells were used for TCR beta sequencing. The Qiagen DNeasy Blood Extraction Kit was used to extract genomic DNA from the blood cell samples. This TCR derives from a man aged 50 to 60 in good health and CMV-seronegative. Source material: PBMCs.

The DNA sequence follows: TGTGCCAGCAGCATTACGGGACACCCCGAGGACGAGCAGTACTTC. This gives the protein CASSITGHPEDEQYF. The chain is encoded by TRBV6-1 joined to TRBJ2-7; perhaps TRBD1 is the D gene, with 6 bases matching. As encoded in the germline V gene, CDR1 is MNHNS while CDR2 is SASEGT. The CDR3 spans 15 residues, from the cysteine through the phenylalanine. The read is trimmed to its CDR3 DNA, 45 bases read in frame from base 1. V is shortened by 6 bases, J by 5 bases, and the region joining them spans 20 bases.